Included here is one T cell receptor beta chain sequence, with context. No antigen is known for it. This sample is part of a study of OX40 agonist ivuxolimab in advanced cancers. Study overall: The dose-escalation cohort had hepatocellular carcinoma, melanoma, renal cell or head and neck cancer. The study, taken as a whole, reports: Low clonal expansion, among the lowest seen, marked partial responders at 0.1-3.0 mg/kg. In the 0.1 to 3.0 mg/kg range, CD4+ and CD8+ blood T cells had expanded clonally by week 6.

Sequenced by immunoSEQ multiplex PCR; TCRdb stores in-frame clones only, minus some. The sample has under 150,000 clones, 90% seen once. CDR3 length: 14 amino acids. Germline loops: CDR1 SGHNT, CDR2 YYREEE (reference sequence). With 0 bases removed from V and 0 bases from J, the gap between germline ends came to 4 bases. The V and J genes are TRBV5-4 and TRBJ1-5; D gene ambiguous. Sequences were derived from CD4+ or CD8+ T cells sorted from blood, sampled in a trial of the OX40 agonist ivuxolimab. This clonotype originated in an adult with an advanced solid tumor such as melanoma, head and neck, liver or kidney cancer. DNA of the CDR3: TGTGCCAGCAGCTTGGTGGGTAGCAATCAGCCCCAGCATTTT. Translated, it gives CASSLVGSNQPQHF.